The T cell receptor beta chain described here comes from a study of regulatory T cells in long-lasting Graves disease. Findings of the study overall: Persistent Graves' patients showed less TCR diversity than newly diagnosed patients showed. Whereas new patients shared 966 public clonotypes, persistent patients shared more, at under 3,500.

This clonotype has a count of ten or more. Its antigen is currently unknown. The time point denotes: newly diagnosed GD, antithyroid drugs for less than 3 months. Construction of the TCR library relied on RNA isolated from PBMCs. Arm-PCR of CDR3 regions and iRepertoire HTBI primers were the basis on which TCR beta libraries were built. Each CDR3 protein gets one entry after TCRdb re-called the multiplex PCR reads with MiXCR. The sample lists 350,000 to 500,000 distinct CDR3 sequences; about 15% were seen once. Germline values: CDR1 MDHEN, CDR2 SYDVKM. Trimming left V 8 bases short and J 7 bases short, with 11 bases between. This CDR3 has 11 residues. This sample also appeared in a second study, on T cells in Graves' hyperthyroidism and ophthalmopathy. That report notes: Each diagnosis was grounded in clinical symptoms, serum thyroxine and TRAb, thyroid ultrasound, and orbital computed tomography.

This material consisted of peripheral blood mononuclear cells (PBMCs), taken at new diagnosis, from a patient treated with antithyroid drugs. This chain connects TRBV28 to TRBJ1-2; no clear D. This clonotype was sampled from a woman aged 18-29 years with Graves disease. The DNA for the CDR3 is TGTGCCAGCCGCGGTGGGTCTGGCTACACCTTC. This encodes CASRGGSGYTF.